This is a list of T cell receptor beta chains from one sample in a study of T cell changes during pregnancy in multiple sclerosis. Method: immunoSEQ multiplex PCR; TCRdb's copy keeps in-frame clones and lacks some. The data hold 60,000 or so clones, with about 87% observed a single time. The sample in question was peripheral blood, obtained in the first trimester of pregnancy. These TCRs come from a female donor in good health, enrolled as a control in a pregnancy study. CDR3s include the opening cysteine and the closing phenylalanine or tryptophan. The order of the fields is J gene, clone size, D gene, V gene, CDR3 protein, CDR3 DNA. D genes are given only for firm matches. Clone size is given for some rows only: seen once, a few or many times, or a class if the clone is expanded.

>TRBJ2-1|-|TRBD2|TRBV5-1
CASSAGGAGGEQFF
TGCGCCAGCAGCGCGGGGGGGGCAGGGGGTGAGCAGTTCTTC
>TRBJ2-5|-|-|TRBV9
CASSVNTAGRETQYF
TGTGCCAGCAGCGTAAATACAGCCGGGAGAGAGACCCAGTACTTC
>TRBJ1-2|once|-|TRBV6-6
CASSYTLGGNYGYTF
TGTGCCAGCAGCTATACACTCGGAGGAAACTATGGCTACACCTTC
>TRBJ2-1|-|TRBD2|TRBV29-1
CSVAGTSGSYNEQFF
TGCAGCGTTGCCGGGACTAGCGGGTCTTACAATGAGCAGTTCTTC
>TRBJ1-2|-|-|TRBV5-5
CASSLEQTNYGYTF
TGTGCCAGCAGCTTGGAACAGACTAACTATGGCTACACCTTC
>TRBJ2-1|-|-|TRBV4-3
CASSPDEGMNEQFF
TGCGCCAGCAGCCCAGACGAGGGAATGAATGAGCAGTTCTTC
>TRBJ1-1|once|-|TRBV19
CASSMGQTNTEAFF
TGTGCCAGTAGTATGGGGCAGACGAACACTGAAGCTTTCTTT
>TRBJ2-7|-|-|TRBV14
CASSQVYSSYEQYF
TGTGCCAGCAGCCAAGTATACAGCTCCTACGAGCAGTACTTC
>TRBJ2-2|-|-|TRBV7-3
CASSPRGGGLNTGELFF
TGTGCCAGCAGCCCTAGGGGTGGGGGCCTGAACACCGGGGAGCTGTTTTTT
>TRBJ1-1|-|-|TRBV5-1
CASRTLGGQNTEAFF
TGCGCCAGCAGGACCTTGGGGGGGCAGAACACTGAAGCTTTCTTT
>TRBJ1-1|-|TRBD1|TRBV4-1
CASSFFPGQPMNTEAFF
TGCGCCAGCAGCTTTTTTCCGGGACAGCCTATGAACACTGAAGCTTTCTTT
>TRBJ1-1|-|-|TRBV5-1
CASSREGLLNTEAFF
TGCGCCAGCAGTAGAGAGGGACTTTTGAACACTGAAGCTTTCTTT
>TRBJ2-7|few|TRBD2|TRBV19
CASRTTSGSSYEQYF
TGTGCCAGTAGGACCACTAGCGGGAGCTCCTACGAGCAGTACTTC
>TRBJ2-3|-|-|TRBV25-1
CASSPATSGYRTDTQYF
TGTGCCAGCAGTCCAGCCACATCAGGGTATCGCACAGATACGCAGTATTTT
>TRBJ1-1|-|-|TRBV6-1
CASTRQLSPFEAFF
TGTGCCAGCACCAGACAGCTTAGCCCTTTTGAAGCTTTCTTT
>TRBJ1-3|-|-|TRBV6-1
CASSERWLTAVMAIYF
TGTGCCAGCAGTGAAAGATGGCTTACCGCTGTTATGGCCATATATTTT
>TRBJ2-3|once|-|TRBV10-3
CAIPRDNSTDTQYF
TGTGCCATACCCCGGGACAACAGCACAGATACGCAGTATTTT
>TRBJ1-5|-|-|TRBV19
CASSQRQLNQPQHF
TGTGCCAGTAGTCAACGACAGCTCAATCAGCCCCAGCATTTT
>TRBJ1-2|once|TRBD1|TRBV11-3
CASRRTGTASGYTF
TGTGCCAGCAGGCGAACCGGGACAGCTTCTGGCTACACCTTC
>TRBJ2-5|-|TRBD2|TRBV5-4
CASSYQRGGGETQYF
TGTGCCAGCAGCTACCAGCGGGGGGGCGGAGAGACCCAGTACTTC
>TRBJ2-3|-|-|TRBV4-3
CASSRGTEITDTQYF
TGCGCCAGCAGCCGCGGGACTGAAATCACAGATACGCAGTATTTT
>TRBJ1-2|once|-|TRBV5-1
CASSLDDRRANYGYTF
TGCGCCAGCAGCTTGGACGACAGGCGAGCTAACTATGGCTACACCTTC
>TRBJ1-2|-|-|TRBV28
CASSFPGAYYGYTF
TGTGCCAGCAGTTTCCCAGGGGCTTACTATGGCTACACCTTC
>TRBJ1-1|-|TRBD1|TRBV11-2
CASSLVGTGGNTEAFF
TGTGCCAGCAGCTTAGTGGGGACAGGGGGGAACACTGAAGCTTTCTTT
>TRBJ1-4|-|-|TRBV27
CASSSQGLWTNEKLFF
TGTGCCAGCAGTTCTCAGGGGTTATGGACTAATGAAAAACTGTTTTTT
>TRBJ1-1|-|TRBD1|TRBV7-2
CASSPGQGYTEAFF
TGTGCCAGCAGTCCCGGACAGGGATATACTGAAGCTTTCTTT
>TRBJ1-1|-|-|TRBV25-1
CASTVNTEAFF
TGTGCCAGCACGGTGAACACTGAAGCTTTCTTT
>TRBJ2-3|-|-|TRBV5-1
CASSSVGVTDTQYF
TGCGCCAGCAGCTCAGTCGGAGTCACAGATACGCAGTATTTT
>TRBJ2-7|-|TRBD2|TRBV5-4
CASSLDAVLAGSYEQYF
TGTGCCAGCAGCTTGGATGCCGTCCTAGCGGGGTCTTACGAGCAGTACTTC
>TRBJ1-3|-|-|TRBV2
CASSESRGPGNTIYF
TGTGCCAGCAGTGAATCCCGCGGGCCGGGAAACACCATATATTTT
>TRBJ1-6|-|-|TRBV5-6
CASSPSEAYNSPLHF
TGTGCCAGCAGCCCCAGTGAGGCCTATAATTCACCCCTCCACTTT
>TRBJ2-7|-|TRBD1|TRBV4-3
CASSQYRDRGSYEQYF
TGCGCCAGCAGCCAATACCGGGACAGGGGTTCCTACGAGCAGTACTTC